This T cell receptor beta chain was sequenced in a study of shared clonotypes between healthy human individuals. Study background: A few men and a couple of women, aged 18 to 49, were donors.

This CDR3 comprises 16 residues. Unmatched junction bases numbered 7, after V lost 2 bases and J lost 0 bases. The germline V gene has CDR1 MNHEY and CDR2 SVGAGI. Concerning this clone: What it binds is not known.

The unsorted PBMC sample used ten immunoSEQ deep assay plates. Measured with immunoSEQ multiplex PCR; TCRdb has only the in-frame clones, and not every one. The data hold 400,000 to 550,000 clones, with 65% to 80% observed a single time. The study's findings and limits: Donors were few, which limited the genetic and exposure-history diversity represented.

Unsorted samples relied on 80 million to 90 million PBMCs, which served as the source of genomic DNA. This sequence joins TRBV6-5 and TRBJ2-7; TRBD2 aligns across 7 bases. The clonotype originates from a woman in her forties in good health. Some clones in this sample may be carry-over from other donors' samples. Sequencing input: PBMCs. The CDR3: CASSYGVAGGSYEQYF. In nucleotides, the CDR3 is TGTGCCAGCAGTTACGGGGTAGCGGGTGGCTCCTACGAGCAGTACTTC.